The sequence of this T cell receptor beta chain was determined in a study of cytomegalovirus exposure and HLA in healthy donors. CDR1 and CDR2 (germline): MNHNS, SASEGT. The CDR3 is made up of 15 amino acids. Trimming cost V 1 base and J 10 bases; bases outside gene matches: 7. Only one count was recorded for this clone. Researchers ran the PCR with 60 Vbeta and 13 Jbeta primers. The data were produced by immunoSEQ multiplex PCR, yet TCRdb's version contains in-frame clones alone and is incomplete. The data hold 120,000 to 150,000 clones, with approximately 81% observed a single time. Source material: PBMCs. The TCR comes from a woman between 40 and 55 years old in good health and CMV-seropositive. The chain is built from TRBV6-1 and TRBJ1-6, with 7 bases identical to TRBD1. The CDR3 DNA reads TGTGCCAGCAGTGAAGGCAGGGGGGCCTCATCACCCCTCCACTTT. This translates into CASSEGRGASSPLHF.